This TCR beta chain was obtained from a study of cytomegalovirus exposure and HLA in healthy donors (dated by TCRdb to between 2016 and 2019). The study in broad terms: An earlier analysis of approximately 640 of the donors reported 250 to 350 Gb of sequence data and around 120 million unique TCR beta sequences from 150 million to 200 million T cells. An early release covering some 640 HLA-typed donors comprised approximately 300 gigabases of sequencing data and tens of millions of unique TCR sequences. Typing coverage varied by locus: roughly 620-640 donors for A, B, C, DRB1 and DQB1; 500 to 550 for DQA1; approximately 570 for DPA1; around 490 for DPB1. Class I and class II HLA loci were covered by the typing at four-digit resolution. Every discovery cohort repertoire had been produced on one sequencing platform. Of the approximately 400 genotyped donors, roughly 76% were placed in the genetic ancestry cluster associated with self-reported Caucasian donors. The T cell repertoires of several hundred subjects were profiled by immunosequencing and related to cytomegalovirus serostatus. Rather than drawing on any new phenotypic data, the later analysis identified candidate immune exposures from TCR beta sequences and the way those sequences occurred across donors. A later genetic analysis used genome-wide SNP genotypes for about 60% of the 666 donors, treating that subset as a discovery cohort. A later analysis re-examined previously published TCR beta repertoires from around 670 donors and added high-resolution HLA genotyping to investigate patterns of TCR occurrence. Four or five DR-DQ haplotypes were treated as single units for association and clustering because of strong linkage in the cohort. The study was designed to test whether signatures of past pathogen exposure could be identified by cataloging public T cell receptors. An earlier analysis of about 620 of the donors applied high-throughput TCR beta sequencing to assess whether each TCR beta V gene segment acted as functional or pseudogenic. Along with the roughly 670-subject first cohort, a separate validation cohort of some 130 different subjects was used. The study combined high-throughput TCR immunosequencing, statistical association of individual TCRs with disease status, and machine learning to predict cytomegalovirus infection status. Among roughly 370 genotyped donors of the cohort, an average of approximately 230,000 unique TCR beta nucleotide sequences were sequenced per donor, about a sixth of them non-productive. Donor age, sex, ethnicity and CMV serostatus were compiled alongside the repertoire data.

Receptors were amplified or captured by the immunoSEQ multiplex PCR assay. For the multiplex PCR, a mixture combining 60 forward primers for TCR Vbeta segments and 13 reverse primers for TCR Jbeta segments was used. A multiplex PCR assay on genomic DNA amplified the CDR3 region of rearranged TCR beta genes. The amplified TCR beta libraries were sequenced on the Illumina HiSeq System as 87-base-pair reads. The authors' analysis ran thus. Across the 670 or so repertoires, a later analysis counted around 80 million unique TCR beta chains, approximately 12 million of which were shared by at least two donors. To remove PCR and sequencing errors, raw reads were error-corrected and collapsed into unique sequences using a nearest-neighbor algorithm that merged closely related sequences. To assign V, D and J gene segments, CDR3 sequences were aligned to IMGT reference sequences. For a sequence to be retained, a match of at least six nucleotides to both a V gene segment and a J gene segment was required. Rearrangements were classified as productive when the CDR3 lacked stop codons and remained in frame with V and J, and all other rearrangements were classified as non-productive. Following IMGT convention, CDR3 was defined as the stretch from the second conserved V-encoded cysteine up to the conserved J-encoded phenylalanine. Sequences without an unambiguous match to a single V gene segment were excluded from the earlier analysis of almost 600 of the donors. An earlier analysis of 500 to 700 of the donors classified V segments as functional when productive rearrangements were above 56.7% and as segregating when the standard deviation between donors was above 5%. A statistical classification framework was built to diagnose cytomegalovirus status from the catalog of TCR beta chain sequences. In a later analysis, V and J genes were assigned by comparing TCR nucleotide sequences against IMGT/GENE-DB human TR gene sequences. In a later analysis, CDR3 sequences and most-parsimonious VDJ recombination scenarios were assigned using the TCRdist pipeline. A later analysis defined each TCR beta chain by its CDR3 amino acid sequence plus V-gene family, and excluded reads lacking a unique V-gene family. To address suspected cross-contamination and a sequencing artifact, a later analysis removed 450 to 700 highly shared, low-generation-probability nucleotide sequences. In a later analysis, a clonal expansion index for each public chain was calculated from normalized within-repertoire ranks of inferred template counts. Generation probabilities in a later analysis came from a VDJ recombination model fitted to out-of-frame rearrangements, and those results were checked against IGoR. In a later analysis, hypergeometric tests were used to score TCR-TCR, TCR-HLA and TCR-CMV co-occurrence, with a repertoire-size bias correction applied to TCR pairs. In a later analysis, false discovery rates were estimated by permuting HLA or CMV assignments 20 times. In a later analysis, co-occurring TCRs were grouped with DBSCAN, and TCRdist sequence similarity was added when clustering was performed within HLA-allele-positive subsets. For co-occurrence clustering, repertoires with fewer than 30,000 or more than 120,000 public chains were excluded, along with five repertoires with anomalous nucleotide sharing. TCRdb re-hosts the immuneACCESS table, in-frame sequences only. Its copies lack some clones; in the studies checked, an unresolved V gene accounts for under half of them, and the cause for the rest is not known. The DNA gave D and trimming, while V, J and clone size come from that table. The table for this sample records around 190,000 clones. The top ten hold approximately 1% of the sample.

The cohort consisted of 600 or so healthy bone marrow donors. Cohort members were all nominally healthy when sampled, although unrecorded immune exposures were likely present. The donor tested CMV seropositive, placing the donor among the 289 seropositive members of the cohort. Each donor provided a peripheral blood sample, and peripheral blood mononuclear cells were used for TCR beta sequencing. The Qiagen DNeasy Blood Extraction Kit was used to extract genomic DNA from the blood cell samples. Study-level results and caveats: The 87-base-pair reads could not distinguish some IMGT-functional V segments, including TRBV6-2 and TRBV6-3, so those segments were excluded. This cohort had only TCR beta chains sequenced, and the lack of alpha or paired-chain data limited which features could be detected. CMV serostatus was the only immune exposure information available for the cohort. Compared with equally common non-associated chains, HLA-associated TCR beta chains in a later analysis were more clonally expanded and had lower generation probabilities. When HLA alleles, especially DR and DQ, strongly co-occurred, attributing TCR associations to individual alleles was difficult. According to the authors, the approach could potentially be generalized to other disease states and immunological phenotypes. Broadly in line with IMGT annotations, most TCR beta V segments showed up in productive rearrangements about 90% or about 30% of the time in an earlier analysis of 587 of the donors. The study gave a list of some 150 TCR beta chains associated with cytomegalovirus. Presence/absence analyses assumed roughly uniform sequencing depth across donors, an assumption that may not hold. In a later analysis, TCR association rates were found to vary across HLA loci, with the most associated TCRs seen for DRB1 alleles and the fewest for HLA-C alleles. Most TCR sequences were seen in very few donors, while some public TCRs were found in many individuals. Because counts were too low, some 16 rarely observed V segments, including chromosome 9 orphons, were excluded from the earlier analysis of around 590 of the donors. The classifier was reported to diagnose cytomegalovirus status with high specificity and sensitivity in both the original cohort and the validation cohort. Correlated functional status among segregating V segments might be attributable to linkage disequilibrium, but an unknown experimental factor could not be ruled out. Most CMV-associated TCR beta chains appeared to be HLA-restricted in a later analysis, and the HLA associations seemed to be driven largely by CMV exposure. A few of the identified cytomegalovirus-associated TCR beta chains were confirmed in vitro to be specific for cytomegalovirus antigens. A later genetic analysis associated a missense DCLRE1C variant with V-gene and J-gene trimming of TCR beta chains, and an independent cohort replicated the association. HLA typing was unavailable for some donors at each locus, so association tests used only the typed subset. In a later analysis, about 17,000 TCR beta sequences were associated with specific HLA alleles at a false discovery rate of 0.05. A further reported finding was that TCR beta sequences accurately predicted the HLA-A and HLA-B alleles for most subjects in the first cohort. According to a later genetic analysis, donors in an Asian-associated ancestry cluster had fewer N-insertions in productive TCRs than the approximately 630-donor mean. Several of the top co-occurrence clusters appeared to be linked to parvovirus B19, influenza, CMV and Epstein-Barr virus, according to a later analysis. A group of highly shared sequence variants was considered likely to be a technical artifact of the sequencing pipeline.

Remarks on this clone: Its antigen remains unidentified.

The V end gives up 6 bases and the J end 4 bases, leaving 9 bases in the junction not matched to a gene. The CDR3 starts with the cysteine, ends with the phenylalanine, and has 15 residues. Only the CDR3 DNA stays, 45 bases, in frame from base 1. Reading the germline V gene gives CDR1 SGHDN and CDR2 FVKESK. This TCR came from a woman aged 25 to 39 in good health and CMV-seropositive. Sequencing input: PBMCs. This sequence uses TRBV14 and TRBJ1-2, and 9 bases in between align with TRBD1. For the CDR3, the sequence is CASRSGQGPFYGYTF. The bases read TGTGCCAGCAGGTCGGGACAGGGTCCATTCTATGGCTACACCTTC.